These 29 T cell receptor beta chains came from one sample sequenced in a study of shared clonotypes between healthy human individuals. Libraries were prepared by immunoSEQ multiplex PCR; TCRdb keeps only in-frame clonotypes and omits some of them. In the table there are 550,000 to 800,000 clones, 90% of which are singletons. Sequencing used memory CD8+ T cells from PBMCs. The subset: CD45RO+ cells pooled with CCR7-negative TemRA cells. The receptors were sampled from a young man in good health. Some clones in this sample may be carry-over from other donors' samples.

The CDR3 protein is CASSKESTSGNTIYF. The CDR3 DNA sequence: TGTGCCAGCAGCAAAGAGTCAACATCTGGAAACACCATATATTTT. The genes are TRBV21-1 and TRBJ1-3; no DNA check was done on the table's D call, TRBD1. TRBV21-1 is described as a pseudogene. The CDR3 length is 15 residues.

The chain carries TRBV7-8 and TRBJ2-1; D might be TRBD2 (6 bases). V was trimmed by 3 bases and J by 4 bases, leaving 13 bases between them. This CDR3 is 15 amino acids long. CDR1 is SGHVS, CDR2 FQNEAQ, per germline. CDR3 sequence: CASSFPGTGYNEQFF. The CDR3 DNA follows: TGTGCCAGCAGCTTTCCCGGGACTGGTTACAATGAGCAGTTCTTC.

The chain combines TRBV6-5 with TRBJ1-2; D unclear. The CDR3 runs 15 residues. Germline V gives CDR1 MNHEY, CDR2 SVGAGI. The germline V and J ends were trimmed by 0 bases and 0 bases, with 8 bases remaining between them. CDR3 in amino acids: CASSYSENSNYGYTF. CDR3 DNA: TGTGCCAGCAGTTACTCGGAAAACTCTAACTATGGCTACACCTTC.

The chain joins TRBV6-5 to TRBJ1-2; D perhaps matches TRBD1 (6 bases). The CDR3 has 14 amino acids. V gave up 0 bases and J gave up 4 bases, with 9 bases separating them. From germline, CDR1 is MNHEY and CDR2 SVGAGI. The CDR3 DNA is TGTGCCAGCAGTTACTCGTTGGACAGCTATGGCTACACCTTC. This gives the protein CASSYSLDSYGYTF.

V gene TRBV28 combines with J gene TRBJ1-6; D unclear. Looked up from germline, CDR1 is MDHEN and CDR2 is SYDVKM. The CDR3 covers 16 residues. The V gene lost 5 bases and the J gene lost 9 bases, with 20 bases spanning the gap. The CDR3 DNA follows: TGTGCCAGCAGTCCCTTAGAGGAAGTGTTTCGTTCACCCCTCCACTTT. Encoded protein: CASSPLEEVFRSPLHF.

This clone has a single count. CDR3 DNA: TGTGCCAGCAGCCCCCGACTAGCGGGAGGCCATGAGCAGTTCTTC. Protein sequence: CASSPRLAGGHEQFF. The V and J genes are TRBV7-9 and TRBJ2-1, with 13 bases lining up with TRBD2. V gave up 5 bases and J gave up 8 bases; unmatched junction bases: 6. Per germline, CDR1 SEHNR and CDR2 FQNEAQ (reference sequence). CDR3 length: 15 amino acids.

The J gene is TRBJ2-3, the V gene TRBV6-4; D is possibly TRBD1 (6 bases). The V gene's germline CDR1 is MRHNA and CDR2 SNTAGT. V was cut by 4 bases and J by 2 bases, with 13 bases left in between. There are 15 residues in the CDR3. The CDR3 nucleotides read TGTGCCAGCAGTGCTACGGGACATTTCACAGATACGCAGTATTTT. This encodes CASSATGHFTDTQYF.

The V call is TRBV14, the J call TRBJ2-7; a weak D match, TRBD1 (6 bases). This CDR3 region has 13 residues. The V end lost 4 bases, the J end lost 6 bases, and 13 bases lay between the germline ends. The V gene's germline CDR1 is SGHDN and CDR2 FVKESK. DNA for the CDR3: TGTGCCAGCAGCCCAGGGACATTCCTCGAGCAGTACTTC. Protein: CASSPGTFLEQYF.

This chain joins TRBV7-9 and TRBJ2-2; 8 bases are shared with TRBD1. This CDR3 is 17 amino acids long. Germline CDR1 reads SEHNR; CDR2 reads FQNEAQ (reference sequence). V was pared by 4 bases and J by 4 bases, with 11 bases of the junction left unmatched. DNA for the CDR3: TGTGCCAGCAGCTCTATGGCCGGACAGGGCAGCACCGGGGAGCTGTTTTTT. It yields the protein CASSSMAGQGSTGELFF.

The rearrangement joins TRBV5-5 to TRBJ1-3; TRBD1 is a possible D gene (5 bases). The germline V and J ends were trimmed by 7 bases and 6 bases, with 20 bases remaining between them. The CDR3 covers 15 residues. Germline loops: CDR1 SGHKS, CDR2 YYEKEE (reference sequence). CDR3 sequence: CASAPWVGAVNTIYF. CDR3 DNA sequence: TGTGCCAGCGCCCCTTGGGTTGGGGCAGTAAACACCATATATTTT.

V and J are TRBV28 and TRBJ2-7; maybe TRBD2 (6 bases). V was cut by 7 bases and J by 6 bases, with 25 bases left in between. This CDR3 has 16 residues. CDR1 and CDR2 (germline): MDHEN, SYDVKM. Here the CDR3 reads CASKIKGGVMVGEQYF. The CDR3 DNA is TGTGCCAGCAAAATAAAAGGAGGGGTTATGGTTGGCGAGCAGTACTTC.

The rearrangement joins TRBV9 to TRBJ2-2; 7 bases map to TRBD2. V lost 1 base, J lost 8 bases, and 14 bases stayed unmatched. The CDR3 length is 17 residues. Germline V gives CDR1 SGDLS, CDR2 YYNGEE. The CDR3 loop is CASSVNKEGGSTGELFF. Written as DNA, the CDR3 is TGTGCCAGCAGCGTAAATAAGGAGGGAGGGTCTACGGGGGAGCTGTTTTTT.

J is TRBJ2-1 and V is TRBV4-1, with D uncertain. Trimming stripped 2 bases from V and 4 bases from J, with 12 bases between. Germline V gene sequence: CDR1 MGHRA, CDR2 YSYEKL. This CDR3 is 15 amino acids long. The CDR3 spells CASSQKRTGYNEQFF. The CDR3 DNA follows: TGCGCCAGCAGCCAAAAGCGTACTGGTTACAATGAGCAGTTCTTC.

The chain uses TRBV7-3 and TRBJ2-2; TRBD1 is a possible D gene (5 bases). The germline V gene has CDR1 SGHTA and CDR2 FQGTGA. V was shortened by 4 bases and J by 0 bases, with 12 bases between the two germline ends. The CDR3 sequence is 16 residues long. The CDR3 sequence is CASSSRTSTNTGELFF. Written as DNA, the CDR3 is TGTGCCAGCAGCTCGCGGACAAGCACGAACACCGGGGAGCTGTTTTTT.

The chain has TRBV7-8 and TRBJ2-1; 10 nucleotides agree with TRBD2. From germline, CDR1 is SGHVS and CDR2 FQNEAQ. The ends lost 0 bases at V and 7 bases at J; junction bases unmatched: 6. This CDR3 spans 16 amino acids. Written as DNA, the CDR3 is TGTGCCAGCAGCTTAGCTCCTAGCGGGAGTGGGAATGAGCAGTTCTTC. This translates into CASSLAPSGSGNEQFF.

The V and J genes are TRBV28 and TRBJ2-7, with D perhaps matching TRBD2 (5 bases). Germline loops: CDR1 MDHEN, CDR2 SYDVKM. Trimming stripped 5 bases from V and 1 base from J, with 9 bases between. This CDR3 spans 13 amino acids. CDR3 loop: CASSRTWSYEQYF. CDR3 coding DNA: TGTGCCAGCAGTCGGACTTGGTCCTACGAGCAGTACTTC.

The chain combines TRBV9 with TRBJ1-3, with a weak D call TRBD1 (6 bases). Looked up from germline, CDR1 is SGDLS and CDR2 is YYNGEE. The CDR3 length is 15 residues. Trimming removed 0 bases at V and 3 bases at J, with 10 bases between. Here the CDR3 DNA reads TGTGCCAGCAGCGTAGCGGGGGGCCATGGAAACACCATATATTTT. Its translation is CASSVAGGHGNTIYF.

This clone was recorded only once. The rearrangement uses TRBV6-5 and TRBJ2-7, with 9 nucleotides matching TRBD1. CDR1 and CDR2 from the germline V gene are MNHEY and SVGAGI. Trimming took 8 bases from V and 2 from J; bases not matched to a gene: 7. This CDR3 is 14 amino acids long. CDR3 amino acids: CASRPGTGPYEQYF. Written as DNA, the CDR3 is TGTGCCAGCCGCCCCGGGACAGGGCCCTACGAGCAGTACTTC.

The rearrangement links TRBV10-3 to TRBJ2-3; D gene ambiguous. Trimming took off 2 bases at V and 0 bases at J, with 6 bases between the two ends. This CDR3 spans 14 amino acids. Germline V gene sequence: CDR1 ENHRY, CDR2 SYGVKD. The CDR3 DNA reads TGTGCCATCAGTGAGGGGCAGAGCACAGATACGCAGTATTTT. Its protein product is CAISEGQSTDTQYF.

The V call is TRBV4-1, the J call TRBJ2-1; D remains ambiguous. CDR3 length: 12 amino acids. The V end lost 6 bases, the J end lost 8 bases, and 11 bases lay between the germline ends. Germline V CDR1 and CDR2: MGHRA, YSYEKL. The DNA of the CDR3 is TGCGCCAGCAGTCGAGGAACCGATGAGCAGTTCTTC. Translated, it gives CASSRGTDEQFF.

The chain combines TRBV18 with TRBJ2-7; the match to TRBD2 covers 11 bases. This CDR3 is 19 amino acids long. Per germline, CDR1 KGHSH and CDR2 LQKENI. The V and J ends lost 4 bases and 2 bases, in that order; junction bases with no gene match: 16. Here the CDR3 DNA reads TGTGCCAGCTCACTGAAGTCGAGAACTAGCGGGAGAGCACCCTACGAGCAGTACTTC. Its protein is CASSLKSRTSGRAPYEQYF.

CDR3 region: CASLYRGRAETQYF. In DNA, the CDR3 is TGTGCCAGCCTCTACAGGGGGCGCGCGGAGACCCAGTACTTC. The rearrangement joins TRBV28 to TRBJ2-5; 9 bases line up with TRBD1. J gave up 5 bases and V 8 bases, and 9 bases lay outside the gene matches. CDR1 and CDR2 from the germline V gene are MDHEN and SYDVKM. This CDR3 is 14 amino acids long.

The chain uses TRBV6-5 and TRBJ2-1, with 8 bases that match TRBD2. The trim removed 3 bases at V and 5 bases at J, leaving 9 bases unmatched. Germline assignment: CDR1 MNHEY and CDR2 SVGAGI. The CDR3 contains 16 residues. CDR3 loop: CASSYLDSGSHNEQFF. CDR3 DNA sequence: TGTGCCAGCAGTTATTTGGACAGCGGGAGTCACAATGAGCAGTTCTTC.

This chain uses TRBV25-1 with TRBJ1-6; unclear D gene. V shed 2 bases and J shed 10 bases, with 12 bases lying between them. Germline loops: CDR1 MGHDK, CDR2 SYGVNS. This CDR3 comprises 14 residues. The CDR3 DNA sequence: TGTGCCAGCAGTGAAGAGTGGGGATCATCACCCCTCCACTTT. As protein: CASSEEWGSSPLHF.

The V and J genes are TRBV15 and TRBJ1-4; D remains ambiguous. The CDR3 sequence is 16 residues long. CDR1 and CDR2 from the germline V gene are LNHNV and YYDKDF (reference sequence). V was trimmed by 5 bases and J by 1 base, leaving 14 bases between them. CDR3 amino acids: CATSPARRQTNEKLFF. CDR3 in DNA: TGTGCCACCAGCCCAGCCCGACGGCAAACTAATGAAAAACTGTTTTTT.

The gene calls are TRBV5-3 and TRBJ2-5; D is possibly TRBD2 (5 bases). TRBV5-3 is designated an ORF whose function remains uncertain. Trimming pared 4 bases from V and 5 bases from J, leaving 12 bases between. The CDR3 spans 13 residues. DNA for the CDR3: TGTGCCAGAAGCCTGGAGGTCAGGGAGACCCAGTACTTC. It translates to CARSLEVRETQYF.

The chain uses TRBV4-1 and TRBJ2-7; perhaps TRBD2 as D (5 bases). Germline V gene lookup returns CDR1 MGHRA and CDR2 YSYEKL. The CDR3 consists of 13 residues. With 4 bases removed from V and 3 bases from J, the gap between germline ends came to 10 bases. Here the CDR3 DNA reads TGCGCCAGCAGCCCTGGACTCCACTACGAGCAGTACTTC. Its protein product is CASSPGLHYEQYF.

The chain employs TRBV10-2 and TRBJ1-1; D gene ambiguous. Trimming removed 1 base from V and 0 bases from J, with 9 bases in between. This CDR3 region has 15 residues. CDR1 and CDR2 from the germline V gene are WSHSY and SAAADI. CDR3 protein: CASSEYRALNTEAFF. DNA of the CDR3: TGCGCCAGCAGTGAGTACCGGGCCCTGAACACTGAAGCTTTCTTT.

The chain's CDR3 is CASSERRTYWEQYF. In nucleotides, the CDR3 is TGTGCCAGCAGCGAACGACGGACCTACTGGGAGCAGTACTTC. The gene calls are TRBV7-9 and TRBJ2-7; D unclear. Trimming took off 5 bases at V and 7 bases at J, with 18 bases between the two ends. This CDR3 spans 14 amino acids. The germline V gene encodes CDR1 SEHNR and CDR2 FQNEAQ (reference sequence).